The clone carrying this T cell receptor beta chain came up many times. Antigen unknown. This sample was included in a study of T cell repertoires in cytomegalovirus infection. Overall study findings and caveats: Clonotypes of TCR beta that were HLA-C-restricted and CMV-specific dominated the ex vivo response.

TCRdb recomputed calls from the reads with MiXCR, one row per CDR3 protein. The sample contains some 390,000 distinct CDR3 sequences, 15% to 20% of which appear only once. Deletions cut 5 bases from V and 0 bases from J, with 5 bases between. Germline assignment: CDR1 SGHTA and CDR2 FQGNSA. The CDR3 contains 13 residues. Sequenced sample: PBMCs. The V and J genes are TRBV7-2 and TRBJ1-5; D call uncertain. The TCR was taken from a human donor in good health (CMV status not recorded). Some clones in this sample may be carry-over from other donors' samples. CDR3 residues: CASSQDSNQPQHF. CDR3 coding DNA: TGTGCCAGCAGCCAAGATAGCAATCAGCCCCAGCATTTT.